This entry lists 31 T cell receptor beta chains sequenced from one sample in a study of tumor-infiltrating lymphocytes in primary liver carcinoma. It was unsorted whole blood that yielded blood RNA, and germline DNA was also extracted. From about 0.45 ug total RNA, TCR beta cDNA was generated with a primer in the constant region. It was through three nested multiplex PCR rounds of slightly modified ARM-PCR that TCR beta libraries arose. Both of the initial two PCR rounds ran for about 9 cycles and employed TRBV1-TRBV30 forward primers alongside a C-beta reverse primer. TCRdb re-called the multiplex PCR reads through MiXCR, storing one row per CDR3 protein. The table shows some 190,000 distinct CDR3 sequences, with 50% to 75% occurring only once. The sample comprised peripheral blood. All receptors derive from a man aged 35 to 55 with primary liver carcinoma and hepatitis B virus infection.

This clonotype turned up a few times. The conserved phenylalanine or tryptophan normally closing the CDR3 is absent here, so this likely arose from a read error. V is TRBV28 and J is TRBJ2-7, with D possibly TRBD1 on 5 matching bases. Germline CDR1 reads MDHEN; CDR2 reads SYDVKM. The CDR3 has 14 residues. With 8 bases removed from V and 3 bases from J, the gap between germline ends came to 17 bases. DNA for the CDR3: TGTGCCAGCCTCCAAAGGGGTGAGAGCTACGAGCAGTACTCC. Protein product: CASLQRGESYEQYS.

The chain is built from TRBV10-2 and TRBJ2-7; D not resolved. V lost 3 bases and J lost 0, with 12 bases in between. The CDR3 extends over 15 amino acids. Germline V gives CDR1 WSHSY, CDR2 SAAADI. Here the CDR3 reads CASSDSDSTSYEQYF. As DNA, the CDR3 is TGCGCCAGCAGTGACTCAGACTCGACCTCCTACGAGCAGTACTTC.

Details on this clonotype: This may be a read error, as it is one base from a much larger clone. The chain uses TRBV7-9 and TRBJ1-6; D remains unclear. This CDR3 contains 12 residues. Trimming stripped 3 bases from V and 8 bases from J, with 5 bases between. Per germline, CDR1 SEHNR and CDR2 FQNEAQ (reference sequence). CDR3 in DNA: TGTGCCAGCAGCTTCGGGGATTCACCCCTCCACTTT. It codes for CASSFGDSPLHF.

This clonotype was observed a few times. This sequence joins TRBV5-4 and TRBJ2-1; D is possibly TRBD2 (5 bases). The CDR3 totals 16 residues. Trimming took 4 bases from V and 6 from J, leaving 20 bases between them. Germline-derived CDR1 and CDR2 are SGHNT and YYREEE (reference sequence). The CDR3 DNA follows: TGTGCCAGCAGCCGCATGTCGGGTGCTAGCTTCAATGAGCAGTTCTTC. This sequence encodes CASSRMSGASFNEQFF.

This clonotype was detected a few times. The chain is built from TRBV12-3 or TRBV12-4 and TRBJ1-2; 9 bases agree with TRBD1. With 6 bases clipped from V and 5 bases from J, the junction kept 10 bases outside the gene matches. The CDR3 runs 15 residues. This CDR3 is CASSGTGLIVYGYTF. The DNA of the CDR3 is TGTGCCAGCAGCGGGACAGGGTTGATAGTATATGGCTACACCTTC.

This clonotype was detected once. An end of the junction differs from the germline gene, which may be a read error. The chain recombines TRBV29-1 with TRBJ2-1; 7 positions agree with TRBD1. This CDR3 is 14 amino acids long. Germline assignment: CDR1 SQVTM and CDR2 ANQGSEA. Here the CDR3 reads CSVGGQVSYNEQLF. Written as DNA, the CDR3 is TGCAGCGTCGGAGGACAGGTCTCCTACAATGAGCAGCTCTTC.

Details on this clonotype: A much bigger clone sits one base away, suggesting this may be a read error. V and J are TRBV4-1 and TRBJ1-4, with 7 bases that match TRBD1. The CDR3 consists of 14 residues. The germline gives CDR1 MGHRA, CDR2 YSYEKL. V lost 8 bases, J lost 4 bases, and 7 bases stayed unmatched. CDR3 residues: CASGPGQHNEKLFF. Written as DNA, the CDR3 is TGCGCCAGCGGCCCGGGACAGCATAATGAAAAACTGTTTTTT.

The CDR3 is CASSPGQGAGDTQYF. CDR3 nucleotide sequence: TGTGCCAGCAGTCCGGGGCAGGGGGCAGGAGATACGCAGTATTTT. The chain carries TRBV12-3 or TRBV12-4 and TRBJ2-3, with 8 nucleotides matching TRBD1. The V and J ends lost 5 bases and 5 bases, in that order; junction bases with no gene match: 9. The CDR3 spans 15 residues.

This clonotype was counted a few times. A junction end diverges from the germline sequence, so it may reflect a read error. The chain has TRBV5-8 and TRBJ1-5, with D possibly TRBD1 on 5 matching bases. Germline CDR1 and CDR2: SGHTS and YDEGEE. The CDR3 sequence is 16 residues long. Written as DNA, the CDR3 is TGTGCCAGCAACTTGAAGGGGATCAGCCTCAATCAGCCCCAGCATTTT. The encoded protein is CASNLKGISLNQPQHF.

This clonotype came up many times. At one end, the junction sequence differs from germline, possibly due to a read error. CDR3 coding DNA: TGCAGCGTGGAAGGGGAGGGGCCTCCCTACGAGCAGTACTTC. Translation: CSVEGEGPPYEQYF. V usage is TRBV29-1 and J usage is TRBJ2-7; 7 bases line up with TRBD2. The germline gives CDR1 SQVTM, CDR2 ANQGSEA. This CDR3 is 14 amino acids long.

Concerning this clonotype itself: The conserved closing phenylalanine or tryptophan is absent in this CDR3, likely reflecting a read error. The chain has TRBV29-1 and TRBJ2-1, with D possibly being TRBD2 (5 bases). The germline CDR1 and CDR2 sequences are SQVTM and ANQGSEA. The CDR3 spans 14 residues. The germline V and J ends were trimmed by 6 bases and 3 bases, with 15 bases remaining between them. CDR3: CSVPNGVVYNEQFL. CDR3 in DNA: TGCAGCGTCCCTAACGGGGTGGTCTACAATGAGCAGTTCCTC.

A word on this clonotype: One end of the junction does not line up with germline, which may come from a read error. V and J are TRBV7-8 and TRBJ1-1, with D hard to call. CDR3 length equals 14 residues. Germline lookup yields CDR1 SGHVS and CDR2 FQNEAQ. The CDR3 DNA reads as TGTGCCAGCAGTCCCGGTACGCTGAAAACTGAAGCTTTCTTT. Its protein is CASSPGTLKTEAFF.

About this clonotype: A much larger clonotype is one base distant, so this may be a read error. CDR3 protein: CSADTHDTTGETKYF. CDR3 coding DNA: TGCAGCGCCGATACGCACGATACGACTGGAGAGACCAAGTACTTC. The rearrangement links TRBV29-1 to TRBJ2-5; no clear D. This CDR3 has 15 amino acids. Germline V gene lookup returns CDR1 SQVTM and CDR2 ANQGSEA.

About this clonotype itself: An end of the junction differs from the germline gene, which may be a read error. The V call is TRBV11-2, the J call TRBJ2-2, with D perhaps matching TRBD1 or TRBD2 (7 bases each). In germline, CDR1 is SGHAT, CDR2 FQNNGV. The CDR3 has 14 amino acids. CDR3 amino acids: CASSFRGGTGELCF. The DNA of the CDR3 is TGTGCCAGCAGCTTCAGGGGGGGGACCGGGGAGTTGTGTTTT.

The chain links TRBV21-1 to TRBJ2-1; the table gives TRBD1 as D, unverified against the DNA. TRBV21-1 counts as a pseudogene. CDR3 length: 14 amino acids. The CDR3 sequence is CASSKVQGFNEQFF. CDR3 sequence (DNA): TGTGCCAGCAGCAAAGTTCAGGGCTTCAATGAGCAGTTCTTC.

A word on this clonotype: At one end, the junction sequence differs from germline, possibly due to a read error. CDR3 loop: CVSSTRRGDQGILQYF. CDR3 sequence (DNA): TGTGTCAGCAGCACACGCAGGGGGGATCAGGGCATACTTCAGTACTTC. The genes are TRBV11-2 and TRBJ2-7; weak D call: TRBD1 (7 bases). Looked up from germline, CDR1 is SGHAT and CDR2 is FQNNGV. The CDR3 extends over 16 amino acids.

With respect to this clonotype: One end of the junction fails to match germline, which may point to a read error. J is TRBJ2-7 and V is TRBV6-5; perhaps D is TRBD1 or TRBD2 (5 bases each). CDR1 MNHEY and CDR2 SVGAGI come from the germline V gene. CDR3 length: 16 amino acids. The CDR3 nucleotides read TGTGCCAGCAGTACCACCCGGGGCTTTGGTTCCTCCGAGCAGTACTTC. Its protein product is CASSTTRGFGSSEQYF.

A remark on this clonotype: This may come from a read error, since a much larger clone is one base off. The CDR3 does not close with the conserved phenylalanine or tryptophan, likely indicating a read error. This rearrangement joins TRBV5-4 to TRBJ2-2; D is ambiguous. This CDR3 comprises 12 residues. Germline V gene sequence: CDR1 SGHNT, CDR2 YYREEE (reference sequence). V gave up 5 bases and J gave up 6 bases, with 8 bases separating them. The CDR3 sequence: CASRDRAGELFS. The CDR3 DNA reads TGTGCCAGCAGGGATCGGGCCGGGGAGCTGTTTTCT.

The CDR3, as DNA: TGTGCCTCCGAACCGGGGGCTTCCACAGATACGCAGTATTTT. Protein product: CASEPGASTDTQYF. V usage is TRBV28 and J usage is TRBJ2-3; D is perhaps TRBD1 or TRBD2 (6 bases each). CDR3 length: 14 residues. Trimming removed 11 bases from V and 2 bases from J, with 17 bases in between. CDR1 is MDHEN, CDR2 SYDVKM, per germline.

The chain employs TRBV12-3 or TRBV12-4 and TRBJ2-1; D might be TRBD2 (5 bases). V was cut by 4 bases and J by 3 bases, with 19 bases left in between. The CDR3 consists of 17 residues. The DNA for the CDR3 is TGTGCCAGCAGTTCCCTCTGGGCGCGAGAGGGCTACAATGAGCAGTTCTTC. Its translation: CASSSLWAREGYNEQFF.

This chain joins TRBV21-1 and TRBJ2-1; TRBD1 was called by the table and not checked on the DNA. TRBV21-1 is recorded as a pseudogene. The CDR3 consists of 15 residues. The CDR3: CASSRKRPGVNEQFF. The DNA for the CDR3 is TGTGCCAGCAGCAGGAAACGCCCAGGGGTCAATGAGCAGTTCTTC.

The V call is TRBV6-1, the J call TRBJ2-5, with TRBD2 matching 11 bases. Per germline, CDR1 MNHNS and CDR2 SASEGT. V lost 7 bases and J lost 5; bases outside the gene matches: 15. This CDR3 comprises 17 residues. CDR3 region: CASTSYLAGGWNETQYF. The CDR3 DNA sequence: TGTGCCAGCACCTCGTATCTAGCGGGAGGATGGAATGAGACCCAGTACTTC.

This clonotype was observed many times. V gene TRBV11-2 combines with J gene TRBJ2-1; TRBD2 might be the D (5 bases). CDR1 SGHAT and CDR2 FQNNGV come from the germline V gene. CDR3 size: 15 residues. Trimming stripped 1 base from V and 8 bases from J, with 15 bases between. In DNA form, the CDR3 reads TGTGCCAGCAGCTTAGCCCACCGGGCGGGCGATGAGCAGTTCTTC. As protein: CASSLAHRAGDEQFF.

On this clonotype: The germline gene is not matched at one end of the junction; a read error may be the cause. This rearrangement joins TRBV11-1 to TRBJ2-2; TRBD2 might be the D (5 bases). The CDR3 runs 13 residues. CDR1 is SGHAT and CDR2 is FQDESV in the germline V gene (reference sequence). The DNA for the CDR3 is TGTGCCGGCAGCTTTCAACGATCCGGGGAGCTGTTTTTC. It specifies CAGSFQRSGELFF.

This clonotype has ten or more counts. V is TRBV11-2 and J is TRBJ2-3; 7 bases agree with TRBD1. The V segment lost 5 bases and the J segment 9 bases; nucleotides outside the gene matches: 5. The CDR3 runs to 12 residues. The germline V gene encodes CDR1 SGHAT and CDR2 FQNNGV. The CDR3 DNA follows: TGTGCCAGCAGCCTCCAGGGGGAAACGCAGTATTTT. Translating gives CASSLQGETQYF.

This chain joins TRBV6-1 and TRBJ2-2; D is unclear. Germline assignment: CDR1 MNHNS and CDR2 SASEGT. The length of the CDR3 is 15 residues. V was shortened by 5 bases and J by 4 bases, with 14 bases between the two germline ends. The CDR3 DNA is TGTGCCAGCAGTCCCTTGGGCGGAAGCACCGGGGAGCTGTTTTTT. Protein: CASSPLGGSTGELFF.

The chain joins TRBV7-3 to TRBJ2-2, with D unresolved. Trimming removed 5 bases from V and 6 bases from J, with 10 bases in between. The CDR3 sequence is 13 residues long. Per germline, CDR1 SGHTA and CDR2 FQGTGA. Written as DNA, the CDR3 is TGTGCCAGCAGCCCGTTTCCCCCCGGGGAGCTGTTTTTT. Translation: CASSPFPPGELFF.

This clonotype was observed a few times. The DNA of the CDR3 is TGCGCCAGCAGCCGACAGCCCCAAGAGACCCAGTACTTC. Its translation is CASSRQPQETQYF. This chain connects TRBV4-1 to TRBJ2-5, with a tentative D call TRBD1 (5 bases). Trimming took off 4 bases at V and 1 base at J, with 7 bases between the two ends. Germline CDR1 is MGHRA and CDR2 is YSYEKL. This CDR3 has 13 amino acids.

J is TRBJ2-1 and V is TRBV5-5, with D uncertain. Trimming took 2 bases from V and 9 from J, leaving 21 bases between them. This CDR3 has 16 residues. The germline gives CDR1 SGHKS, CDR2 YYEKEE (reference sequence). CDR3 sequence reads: CASSLSTSTSVGEQFF. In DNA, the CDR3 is TGTGCCAGCAGCTTAAGTACCTCCACCTCCGTGGGTGAGCAGTTCTTC.

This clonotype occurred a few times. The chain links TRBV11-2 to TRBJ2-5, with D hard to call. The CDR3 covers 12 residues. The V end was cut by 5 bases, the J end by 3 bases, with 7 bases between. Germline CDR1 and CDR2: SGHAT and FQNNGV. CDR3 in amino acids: CASSIGEETQYF. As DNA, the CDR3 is TGTGCCAGCAGCATTGGGGAAGAGACCCAGTACTTC.

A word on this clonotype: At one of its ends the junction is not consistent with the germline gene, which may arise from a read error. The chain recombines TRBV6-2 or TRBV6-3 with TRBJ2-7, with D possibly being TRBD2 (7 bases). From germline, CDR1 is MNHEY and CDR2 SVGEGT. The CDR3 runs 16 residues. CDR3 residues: CASNTPGGAGVDEQYF. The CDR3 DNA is TGTGCTAGCAATACCCCCGGGGGCGCGGGAGTGGACGAGCAGTACTTC.